The next 21 T cell receptor beta chains were all read from a single sample in a study of blood T cell repertoires in COVID-19. Sequencing used immunoSEQ multiplex PCR; TCRdb keeps in-frame clones, though not all of them. Of 100,000 to 150,000 clones listed, more than 70% are singletons. Sequenced input: peripheral blood. The receptors were sampled from a woman aged 80 or over with acute or convalescent COVID-19.

A few counts support this clone. The chain carries TRBV9 and TRBJ2-1; D perhaps matches TRBD1 (6 bases). Trimming left V 0 bases short and J 4 bases short, with 11 bases between. In germline, CDR1 is SGDLS, CDR2 YYNGEE. The length of the CDR3 is 15 residues. The CDR3 loop is CASSVAAGVYNEQFF. CDR3 nucleotides: TGTGCCAGCAGCGTAGCGGCAGGGGTATACAATGAGCAGTTCTTC.

This clone appeared once. The chain has TRBV18 and TRBJ2-3, with D uncertain. The germline V gene has CDR1 KGHSH and CDR2 LQKENI. Trimming took off 6 bases at V and 0 bases at J, with 10 bases between the two ends. This CDR3 has 14 residues. The CDR3 sequence: CASSMGRSTDTQYF. The CDR3 DNA reads TGTGCCAGCTCTATGGGCAGAAGCACAGATACGCAGTATTTT.

The chain couples TRBV5-6 to TRBJ1-2, with 7 bases fitting TRBD1. Germline trimming cut 4 bases from V and 11 bases from J; bases unmatched to any gene: 14. The CDR3 has 14 amino acids. CDR1 SGHDT and CDR2 YYEEEE come from the germline V gene. The CDR3 reads CASSMEPGQRIYTF. The DNA of the CDR3 is TGTGCCAGCAGCATGGAACCGGGACAGCGGATTTACACCTTC. The full variable domain, in which reference TRBV5-6 and TRBJ1-2 provide the parts outside the CDR3, is DAGVTQSPTHLIKTRGQQVTLRCSPKSGHDTVSWYQQALGQGPQFIFQYYEEEERQRGNFPDRFSGHQFPNYSSELNVNALLLGDSALYLCASSMEPGQRIYTFGSGTRLTVV.

The chain links TRBV4-2 to TRBJ2-2; TRBD1 matches at 7 bases. J was trimmed by 1 base and V by 4 bases; bases with no gene match: 12. The CDR3 spans 18 residues. Looked up from germline, CDR1 is LGHNA and CDR2 is YNFKEQ. Here the CDR3 reads CASSPVPQRTGNTGELFF. CDR3 nucleotides: TGTGCCAGCAGCCCAGTCCCCCAGCGGACAGGGAACACCGGGGAGCTGTTTTTT.

This clone has only one observation. J is TRBJ1-2 and V is TRBV7-9; 7 positions match TRBD1. This CDR3 has 12 amino acids. Germline V gives CDR1 SEHNR, CDR2 FQNEAQ (reference sequence). Trimming removed 4 bases from V and 8 bases from J; junction bases left unmatched: 4. The CDR3 DNA reads as TGTGCCAGCAGCTCGACAGGGAGCGGCTACACCTTC. As protein: CASSSTGSGYTF.

The chain combines TRBV5-1 with TRBJ1-2; 7 bases map to TRBD1. The germline CDR1 and CDR2 sequences are SGHRS and YFSETQ. With 4 bases clipped from V and 2 bases from J, the junction kept 2 bases outside the gene matches. The CDR3 totals 13 residues. In nucleotides, the CDR3 is TGCGCCAGCAGCCAGGGGGGCAACTATGGCTACACCTTC. Its protein product is CASSQGGNYGYTF.

The J gene is TRBJ2-3, the V gene TRBV24-1; no definite D call. The V and J ends lost 0 bases and 1 base respectively, with 7 bases between them. This CDR3 has 15 amino acids. Germline lookup yields CDR1 KGHDR and CDR2 SFDVKD. CDR3: CATSDLRQGTDTQYF. The DNA of the CDR3 is TGTGCCACCAGTGATTTGCGGCAGGGCACAGATACGCAGTATTTT.

The chain recombines TRBV5-1 with TRBJ2-7, with 9 bases fitting TRBD2. Germline values: CDR1 SGHRS, CDR2 YFSETQ. The CDR3 is 14 residues long. Losses at the gene ends were 2 bases for V and 4 bases for J; bases not matched to a gene: 4. The CDR3 sequence is CASSLLAGEYEQYF. The CDR3 nucleotides read TGCGCCAGCAGCTTATTAGCGGGGGAGTACGAGCAGTACTTC. Based on the CDR3 plus reference TRBV5-1 and TRBJ2-7, the full variable domain is KAGVTQTPRYLIKTRGQQVTLSCSPISGHRSVSWYQQTPGQGLQFLFEYFSETQRNKGNFPGRFSGRQFSNSRSEMNVSTLELGDSALYLCASSLLAGEYEQYFGPGTRLTVT.

The J gene is TRBJ2-2, the V gene TRBV5-1, with 7 bases fitting TRBD1. The V gene's germline CDR1 is SGHRS and CDR2 YFSETQ. The CDR3 runs 16 residues. V trimming: 5 bases; J trimming: 3 bases; junction bases outside the gene matches: 10. The CDR3 loop is CASSDVRTGHTGELFF. The CDR3 DNA reads as TGCGCCAGCAGTGACGTTAGGACAGGTCACACCGGGGAGCTGTTTTTT.

In this sample, this clone turned up a few times. The rearrangement links TRBV3-1 (or the pseudogene TRBV3-2) to TRBJ2-7, with D possibly matching TRBD1 (6 bases). The germline CDR1 and CDR2 sequences are LGHDT and YNNKEL (reference sequence). The CDR3 is 15 amino acids. The V gene lost 0 bases and the J gene lost 6 bases, with 15 bases spanning the gap. CDR3 DNA sequence: TGTGCCAGCAGCCAAGATAACCAGGGGAAGGGCGAGCAGTACTTC. Its translation is CASSQDNQGKGEQYF.

V is TRBV6-5 and J is TRBJ1-2, with D possibly TRBD1 on 5 matching bases. Trimming shortened V by 4 bases and J by 4 bases, and 13 bases separated the two germline ends. This CDR3 comprises 14 residues. Germline-derived CDR1 and CDR2 are MNHEY and SVGAGI. The CDR3 DNA follows: TGTGCCAGCAGTTTTAGGGGTGGCTCCTATGGCTACACCTTC. Translation: CASSFRGGSYGYTF.

The chain links TRBV7-9 to TRBJ1-2, with 8 positions matching TRBD1. Per the germline V gene, CDR1 is SEHNR and CDR2 is FQNEAQ (reference sequence). This CDR3 spans 12 amino acids. With V trimmed by 5 bases and J by 7 bases, 3 bases remained unmatched. Here the CDR3 reads CASSIDRGGYTF. The CDR3 coding sequence is TGTGCCAGCAGCATTGACAGGGGTGGCTACACCTTC.

This chain joins TRBV19 and TRBJ2-3; the D gene is possibly TRBD2 (6 bases). The germline V and J ends were trimmed by 0 bases and 4 bases, with 29 bases remaining between them. The CDR3 spans 21 residues. Germline V gene data show CDR1 as LNHDA and CDR2 as SQIVND (reference sequence). Written as DNA, the CDR3 is TGTGCCAGTAGTATAGAAGGGAGGAGAAGTTCCTCGCAGGTGCACGCAGATACGCAGTATTTT. Protein: CASSIEGRRSSSQVHADTQYF.

Turning to this clone: Other DNA sequences within the sample encode an identical CDR3. V gene TRBV5-1 combines with J gene TRBJ2-3; 7 bases are a match to TRBD2. V lost 0 bases to trimming and J lost 3 bases; unmatched junction nucleotides: 1. There are 14 residues in the CDR3. Germline CDR1 SGHRS, CDR2 YFSETQ. CDR3 DNA: TGCGCCAGCAGCTTGGGGGGACTAACAGATACGCAGTATTTT. As protein: CASSLGGLTDTQYF.

This clone was found once. The chain combines TRBV6-4 with TRBJ1-2, with TRBD1 as a possible D gene (6 bases). The CDR3 extends over 13 amino acids. The V end was cut by 6 bases, the J end by 2 bases, with 10 bases between. CDR1 MRHNA and CDR2 SNTAGT come from the germline V gene. The CDR3 sequence is CASSATGNYGYTF. In nucleotides, the CDR3 is TGTGCCAGCAGCGCTACAGGGAACTATGGCTACACCTTC.

The rearrangement joins TRBV7-8 to TRBJ2-7, with 12 bases fitting TRBD2. The germline V gene encodes CDR1 SGHVS and CDR2 FQNEAQ. V lost 1 base, J lost 6 bases, and 7 bases stayed unmatched. The CDR3 contains 16 residues. DNA for the CDR3: TGTGCCAGCAGCTTAGGGACTAGCGGGATTCAATTCGAGCAGTACTTC. Protein: CASSLGTSGIQFEQYF. Complete variable domain (other parts from reference TRBV7-8 and TRBJ2-7): GAGVSQSPRYKVAKRGQDVALRCDPISGHVSLFWYQQALGQGPEFLTYFQNEAQLDKSGLPSDRFFAERPEGSVSTLKIQRTQQEDSAVYLCASSLGTSGIQFEQYFGPGTRLTVT.

The chain has TRBV11-2 and TRBJ2-5; no definite D call. V lost 1 base and J lost 5, with 2 bases in between. This CDR3 spans 11 amino acids. Germline-derived CDR1 and CDR2 are SGHAT and FQNNGV. The CDR3 is CASSLAETQYF. CDR3 nucleotide sequence: TGTGCCAGCAGCTTAGCTGAGACCCAGTACTTC.

The chain recombines TRBV5-1 with TRBJ1-4; D might be TRBD1 (5 bases). The CDR3 runs to 15 residues. The germline gives CDR1 SGHRS, CDR2 YFSETQ. V was pared by 4 bases and J by 0 bases, with 10 bases between. In DNA, the CDR3 is TGCGCCAGCAGCCGACAGATGTCAACTAATGAAAAACTGTTTTTT. This gives the protein CASSRQMSTNEKLFF.

This rearrangement joins TRBV28 to TRBJ2-4; 10 bases map to TRBD1. The CDR3 runs to 13 residues. Trimming removed 8 bases from V and 4 bases from J; junction bases left unmatched: 2. The germline V gene has CDR1 MDHEN and CDR2 SYDVKM. As DNA, the CDR3 is TGTGCCAGCCTGGACAGGGGGAAAAACATTCAGTACTTC. Translated: CASLDRGKNIQYF.

This clone was seen just once. The rearrangement uses TRBV4-1 and TRBJ2-1, with D unresolved. The CDR3 consists of 18 residues. Germline-derived CDR1 and CDR2 are MGHRA and YSYEKL. V lost 3 bases to trimming and J lost 4 bases, with 22 bases between them. The CDR3 sequence is CASSQWSGESEKYNEQFF. DNA for the CDR3: TGCGCCAGCAGCCAGTGGTCAGGCGAATCCGAGAAATACAATGAGCAGTTCTTC.

The chain has TRBV7-2 and TRBJ2-3; a possible D gene is TRBD2 (6 bases). This CDR3 spans 18 amino acids. The V and J ends lost 3 bases and 0 bases respectively, with 19 bases between them. CDR1 is SGHTA and CDR2 is FQGNSA in the germline V gene. The CDR3 here is CASSLWTPRAGSTDTQYF. The CDR3 coding sequence is TGTGCCAGCAGCTTGTGGACCCCTCGGGCGGGAAGCACAGATACGCAGTATTTT.